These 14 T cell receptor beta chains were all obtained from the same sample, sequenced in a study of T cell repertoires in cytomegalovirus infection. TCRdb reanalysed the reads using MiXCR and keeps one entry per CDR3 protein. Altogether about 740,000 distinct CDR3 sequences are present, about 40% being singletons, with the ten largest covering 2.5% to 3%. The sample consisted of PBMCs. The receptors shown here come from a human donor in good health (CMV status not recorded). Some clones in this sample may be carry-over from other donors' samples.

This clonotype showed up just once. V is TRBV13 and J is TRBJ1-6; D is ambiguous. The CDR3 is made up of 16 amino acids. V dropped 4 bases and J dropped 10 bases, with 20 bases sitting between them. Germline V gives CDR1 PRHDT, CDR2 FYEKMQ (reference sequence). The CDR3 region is CASSSIAGELGSPLHF. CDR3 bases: TGTGCCAGCAGCTCGATAGCCGGCGAACTTGGCTCACCCCTCCACTTT.

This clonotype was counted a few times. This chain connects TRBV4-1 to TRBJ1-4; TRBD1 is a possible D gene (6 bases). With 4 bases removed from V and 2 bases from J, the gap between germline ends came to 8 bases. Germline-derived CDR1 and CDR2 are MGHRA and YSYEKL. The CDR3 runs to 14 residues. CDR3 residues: CASSRGGTNEKLFF. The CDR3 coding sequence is TGCGCCAGCAGCCGAGGGGGGACTAATGAAAAACTGTTTTTT.

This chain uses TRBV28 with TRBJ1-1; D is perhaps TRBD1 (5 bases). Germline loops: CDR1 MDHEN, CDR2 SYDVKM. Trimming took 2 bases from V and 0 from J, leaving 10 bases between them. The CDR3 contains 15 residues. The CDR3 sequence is CASSLRRGVNTEAFF. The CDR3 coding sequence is TGTGCCAGCAGTTTAAGAAGAGGGGTGAACACTGAAGCTTTCTTT.

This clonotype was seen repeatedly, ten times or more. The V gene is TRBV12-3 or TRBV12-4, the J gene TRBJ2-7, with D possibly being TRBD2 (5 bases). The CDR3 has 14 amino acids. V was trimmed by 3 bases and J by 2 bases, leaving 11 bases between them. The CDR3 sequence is CASSLPSFTYEQYF. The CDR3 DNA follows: TGTGCCAGCAGTTTGCCTAGCTTTACCTACGAGCAGTACTTC.

The CDR3 spells CASSDLGGTNTEAFF. The DNA of the CDR3 is TGTGCCAGCAGTGATCTCGGGGGGACGAACACTGAAGCTTTCTTT. The chain is built from TRBV2 and TRBJ1-1; tentatively, D is TRBD1 (5 bases). The germline V gene has CDR1 SNHLY and CDR2 FYNNEI. The CDR3 loop spans 15 amino acids. Between the trimmed V and J ends, which lost 3 bases and 1 base, there was a span of 12 bases. The full variable domain, completed using reference TRBV2 and TRBJ1-1, is EPEVTQTPSHQVTQMGQEVILRCVPISNHLYFYWYRQILGQKVEFLVSFYNNEISEKSEIFDDQFSVERPDGSNFTLKIRSTKLEDSAMYFCASSDLGGTNTEAFFGQGTRLTVV.

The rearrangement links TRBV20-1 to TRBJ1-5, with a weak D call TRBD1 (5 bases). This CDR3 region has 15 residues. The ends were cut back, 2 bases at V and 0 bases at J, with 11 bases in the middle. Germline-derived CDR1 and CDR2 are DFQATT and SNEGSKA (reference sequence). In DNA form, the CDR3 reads TGCAGTGCTAGAATGACAGTCATTAGCAATCAGCCCCAGCATTTT. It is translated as CSARMTVISNQPQHF.

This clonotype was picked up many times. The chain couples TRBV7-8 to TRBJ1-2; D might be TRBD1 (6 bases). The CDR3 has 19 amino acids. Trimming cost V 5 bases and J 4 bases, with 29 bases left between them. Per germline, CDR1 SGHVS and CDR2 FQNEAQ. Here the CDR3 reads CASSRITGFATLGTYGYTF. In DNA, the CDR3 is TGTGCCAGCAGCCGAATAACAGGGTTTGCTACGCTAGGGACCTATGGCTACACCTTC.

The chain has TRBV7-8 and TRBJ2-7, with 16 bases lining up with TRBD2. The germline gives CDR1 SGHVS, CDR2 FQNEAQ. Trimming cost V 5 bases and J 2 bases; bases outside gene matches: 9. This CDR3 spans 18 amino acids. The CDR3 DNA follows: TGTGCCAGCAGCCTAGGGGGACTAGCGGGAGGGTCGGCCTACGAGCAGTACTTC. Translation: CASSLGGLAGGSAYEQYF. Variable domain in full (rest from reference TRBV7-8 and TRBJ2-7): GAGVSQSPRYKVAKRGQDVALRCDPISGHVSLFWYQQALGQGPEFLTYFQNEAQLDKSGLPSDRFFAERPEGSVSTLKIQRTQQEDSAVYLCASSLGGLAGGSAYEQYFGPGTRLTVT.

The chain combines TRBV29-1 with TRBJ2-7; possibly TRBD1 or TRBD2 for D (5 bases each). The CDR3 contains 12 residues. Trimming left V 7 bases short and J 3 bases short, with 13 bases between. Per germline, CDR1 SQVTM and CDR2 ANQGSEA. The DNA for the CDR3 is TGCAGCGCCCGGGACGCCCACTACGAGCAGTACTTC. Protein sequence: CSARDAHYEQYF.

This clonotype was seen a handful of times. The CDR3: CASRLTGGGGEQYF. The CDR3 nucleotides are TGTGCCAGCAGACTTACAGGGGGCGGCGGTGAGCAGTACTTC. The chain combines TRBV6-6 with TRBJ2-7, with 9 nucleotides matching TRBD1. Germline lookup yields CDR1 MNHNY and CDR2 SVGAGI (reference sequence). V lost 6 bases to trimming and J lost 7 bases; unmatched junction nucleotides: 10. The CDR3 is 14 residues long.

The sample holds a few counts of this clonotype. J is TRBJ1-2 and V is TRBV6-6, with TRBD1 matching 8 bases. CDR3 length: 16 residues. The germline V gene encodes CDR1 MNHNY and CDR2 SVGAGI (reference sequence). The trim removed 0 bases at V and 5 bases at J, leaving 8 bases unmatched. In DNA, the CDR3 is TGTGCCAGCAGTTACTCGAAGACAGGGGTTGGATATGGCTACACCTTC. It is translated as CASSYSKTGVGYGYTF.

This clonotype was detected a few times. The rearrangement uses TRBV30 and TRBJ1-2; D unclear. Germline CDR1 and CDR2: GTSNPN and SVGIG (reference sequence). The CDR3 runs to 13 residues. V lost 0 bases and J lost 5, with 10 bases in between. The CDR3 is CAWSVYGVYGYTF. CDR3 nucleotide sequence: TGTGCCTGGAGTGTTTATGGGGTATATGGCTACACCTTC.

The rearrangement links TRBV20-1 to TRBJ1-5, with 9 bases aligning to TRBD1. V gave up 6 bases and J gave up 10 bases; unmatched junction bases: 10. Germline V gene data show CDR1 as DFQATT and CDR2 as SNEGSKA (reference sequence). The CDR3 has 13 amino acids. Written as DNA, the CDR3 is TGCAGTGCCTCCAGACAGGGGGTCGACCCCCAGCATTTT. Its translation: CSASRQGVDPQHF.

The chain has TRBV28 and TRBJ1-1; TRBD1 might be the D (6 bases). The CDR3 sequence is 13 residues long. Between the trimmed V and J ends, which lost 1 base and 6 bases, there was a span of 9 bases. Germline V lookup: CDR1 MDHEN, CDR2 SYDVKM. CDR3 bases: TGTGCCAGCAGTTTATTGGGGGGCCCTGAAGCTTTCTTT. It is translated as CASSLLGGPEAFF.